This TCR beta chain was identified in a study of T cell changes during pregnancy in multiple sclerosis. CDR3 length: 17 residues. Germline V gene data show CDR1 as SGHRS and CDR2 as YFSETQ. V lost 4 bases to trimming and J lost 4 bases; unmatched junction nucleotides: 6. The table came from immunoSEQ multiplex PCR; TCRdb's copy has only in-frame clones and leaves some out. The table includes 78,000 or so clones, about 91% detected once. This specimen was peripheral blood, taken before pregnancy. This TCR was sampled from a female donor with multiple sclerosis, enrolled in a pregnancy study. The chain carries TRBV5-1 and TRBJ2-2, with 14 bases aligning to TRBD2. Here the CDR3 reads CASSGGLAGAGTGELFF. The CDR3 coding sequence is TGCGCCAGCAGCGGGGGACTAGCGGGAGCGGGCACCGGGGAGCTGTTTTTT. Supplemented by reference TRBV5-1 and TRBJ2-2, the full variable domain reads KAGVTQTPRYLIKTRGQQVTLSCSPISGHRSVSWYQQTPGQGLQFLFEYFSETQRNKGNFPGRFSGRQFSNSRSEMNVSTLELGDSALYLCASSGGLAGAGTGELFFGEGSRLTVL.